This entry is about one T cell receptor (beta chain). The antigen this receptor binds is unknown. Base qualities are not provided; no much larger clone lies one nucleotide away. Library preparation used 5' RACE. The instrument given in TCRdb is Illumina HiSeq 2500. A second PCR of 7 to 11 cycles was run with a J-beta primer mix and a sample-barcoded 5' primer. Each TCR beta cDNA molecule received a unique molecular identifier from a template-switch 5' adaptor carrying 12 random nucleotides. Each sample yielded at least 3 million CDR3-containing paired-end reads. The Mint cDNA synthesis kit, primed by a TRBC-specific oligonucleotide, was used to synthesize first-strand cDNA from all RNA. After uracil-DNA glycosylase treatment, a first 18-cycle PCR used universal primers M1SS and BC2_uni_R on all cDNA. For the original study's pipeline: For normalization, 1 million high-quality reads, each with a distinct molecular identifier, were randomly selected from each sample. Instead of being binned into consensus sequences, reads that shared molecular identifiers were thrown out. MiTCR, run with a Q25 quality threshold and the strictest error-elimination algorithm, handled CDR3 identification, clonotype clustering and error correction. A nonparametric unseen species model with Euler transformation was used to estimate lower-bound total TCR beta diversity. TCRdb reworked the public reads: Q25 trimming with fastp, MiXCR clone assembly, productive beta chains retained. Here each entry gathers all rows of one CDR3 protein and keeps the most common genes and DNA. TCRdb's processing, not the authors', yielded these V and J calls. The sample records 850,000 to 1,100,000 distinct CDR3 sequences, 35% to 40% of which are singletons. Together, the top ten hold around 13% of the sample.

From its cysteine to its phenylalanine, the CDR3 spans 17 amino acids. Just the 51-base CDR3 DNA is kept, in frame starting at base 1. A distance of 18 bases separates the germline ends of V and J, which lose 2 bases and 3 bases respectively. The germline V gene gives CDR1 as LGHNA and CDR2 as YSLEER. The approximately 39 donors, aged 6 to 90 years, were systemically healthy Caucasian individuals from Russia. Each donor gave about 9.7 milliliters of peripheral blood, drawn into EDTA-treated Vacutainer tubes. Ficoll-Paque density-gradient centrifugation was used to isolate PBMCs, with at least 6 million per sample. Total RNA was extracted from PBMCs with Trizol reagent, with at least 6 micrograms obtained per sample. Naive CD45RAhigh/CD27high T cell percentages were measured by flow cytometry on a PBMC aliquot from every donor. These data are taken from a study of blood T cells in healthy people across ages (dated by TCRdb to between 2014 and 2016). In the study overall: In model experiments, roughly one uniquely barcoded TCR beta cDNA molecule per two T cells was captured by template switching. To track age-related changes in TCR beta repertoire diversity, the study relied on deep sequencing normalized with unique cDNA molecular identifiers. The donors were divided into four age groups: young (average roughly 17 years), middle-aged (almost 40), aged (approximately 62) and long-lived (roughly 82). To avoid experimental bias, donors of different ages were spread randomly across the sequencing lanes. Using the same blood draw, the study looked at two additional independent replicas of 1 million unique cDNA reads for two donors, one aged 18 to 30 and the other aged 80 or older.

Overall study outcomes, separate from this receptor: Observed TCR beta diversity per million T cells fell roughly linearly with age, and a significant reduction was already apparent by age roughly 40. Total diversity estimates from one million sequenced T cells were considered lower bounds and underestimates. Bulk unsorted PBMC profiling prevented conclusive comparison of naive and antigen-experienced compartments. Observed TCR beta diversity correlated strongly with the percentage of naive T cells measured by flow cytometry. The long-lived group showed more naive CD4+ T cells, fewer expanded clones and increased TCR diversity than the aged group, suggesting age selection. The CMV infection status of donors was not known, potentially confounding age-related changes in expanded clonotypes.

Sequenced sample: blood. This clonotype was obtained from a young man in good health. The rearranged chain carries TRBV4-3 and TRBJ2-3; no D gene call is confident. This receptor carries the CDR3 CASSQTAASSFTDTQYF. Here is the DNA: TGCGCCAGCAGCCAAACTGCTGCGTCTTCTTTTACAGATACGCAGTATTTT.